This T cell receptor (beta chain) came from a study of blood T cell repertoires in COVID-19. Study background: Donors in the United States, Italy and Spain gave samples during acute or convalescent COVID-19. Sample material is recorded as cDNA or gDNA derived from T cells, B-cell-depleted T cells, or PBMCs.

The protocol was immunoSEQ multiplex PCR, while the TCRdb copy is restricted to in-frame clones and leaves out a portion. The repertoire holds under 200,000 clones, with more than 75% as singletons. The V gene's germline CDR1 is SGDLS and CDR2 YYNGEE. This CDR3 spans 13 amino acids. Deletions cut 4 bases from V and 1 base from J, with 8 bases between. The specimen sequenced was peripheral blood. J is TRBJ2-5 and V is TRBV9; D might be TRBD2 (5 bases). This TCR came from a man aged 40-55 years with active or convalescent COVID-19. CDR3 bases: TGTGCCAGCAGCCCCGGGGTCCAAGAGACCCAGTACTTC. Translated, it gives CASSPGVQETQYF.